This TCR beta chain was sequenced for a study of blood T cells in healthy people across ages. The authors ran a second PCR of about 6 to 11 cycles using a sample-barcoded 5' primer and a J-beta primer mix. TCRdb itself ran the 5' RACE reads through MiXCR, one entry per CDR3 protein. The data hold roughly 1,100,000 distinct CDR3 sequences, with 25% observed a single time. The CDR3 is 16 amino acids. Germline CDR1 is MDHEN and CDR2 is SYDVKM. The same sample was also studied in work on T cells of mothers and their children. That study reports: Not a single persistent microchimeric T cell clone was detected.

This TCR came from a girl between 2 and 10 years old in good health. This chain joins TRBV28 and TRBJ2-5; 11 bases agree with TRBD1. Near its end, the DNA agrees better with TRBJ2-7, so the J call may be wrong. The sequenced sample was blood. CDR3 residues: CASSLEVGTGGSEQYF. The CDR3 DNA follows: TGTGCCAGCAGTTTAGAGGTCGGGACAGGGGGAAGCGAGCAGTACTTC.